This T cell receptor beta chain appears in the sequencing data of a study of shared clonotypes between healthy human individuals (dated by TCRdb to 2018 to 2021). With regard to the full study: A couple of women and a few men aged 18 to 49 years were included in the cohort. For each donor, CD4 naive and CD4 memory were each given three plates, CD8 naive was given two plates, and CD8 memory was given one plate. Blood TCR repertoires of 5 or 6 healthy adults were deeply sequenced to estimate repertoire size and the extent of clonotype sharing between individuals. Different laboratories and diverse techniques were used to prepare libraries and sequence TCR repertoires, to increase sequencing depth and limit assay-specific biases. Between about 0.8 and 9 billion PBMCs per donor were obtained by leukapheresis.

Points on this clone: Its antigen target is currently unknown. The input lacks base qualities; no much larger clone sits a single base away.

The donors were healthy, HIV-negative adults who had no recently reported acute infections or vaccinations. All donors were Caucasian adults living in Nashville, Tennessee, USA. Magnetic negative selection was used to enrich CD4+ T cells, after which naive cells were positively selected on CD45RA and the negative fraction became the memory subset. Blood was collected by leukapheresis, and PBMCs were isolated by Ficoll-Histopaque density gradient centrifugation and then cryopreserved in liquid nitrogen vapor phase. Analytical flow cytometry was used to check the purity and quantity of each magnetically sorted T cell population. Each sorted fraction had its genomic DNA isolated and then quantified by UV absorbance on a Nanodrop 2000c. Using the deep immunoSEQ assay, multiplex PCR amplified TCR CDR3 regions from genomic DNA. Extracted genomic DNA from each cell subset was spread evenly across all wells of several immunoSEQ 96-well plates, with each plate serving as a replicate. Each replicate PCR for sorted subsets received about 200 ng genomic DNA, equal to about 30,000 T cell genomes. Purified libraries were quantified with a Qubit 3.0 fluorometer, sized on a Bioanalyzer 2100, and re-quantified with the KAPA Library Quantification kit. Each immunoSEQ 96-well plate was sequenced on its own single-read 150-cycle Illumina NextSeq 550 flow cell. Per the authors' processing: Because the immunoSEQ output included only junctional sequences and no quality scores, the filtering could not be the same as the filtering used for full-length reads. To assign V/J genes and CDR3, sequences were annotated against IMGT germline references using PyIR, a Python wrapper for IgBLAST v1.9. Reads with weak V/J assignments (E-value above 1e-6), missing CDR3, stop codons, out-of-frame junctions, or ambiguous translated residues were removed. V3J clonotypes were defined as sequences sharing the same inferred V gene, J gene, and CDR3 amino acid sequence. Percentage overlap between repertoires was computed as shared unique clonotypes divided by the size of the smaller repertoire. Richness of each repertoire was evaluated using RTK rarefaction, the Chao1 estimator, and Recon v2.1 estimates of unobserved clonotypes. OLGA was used to compute generation probabilities for all TCRbeta clonotypes that the gDNA method yielded from a few donors. The immuneACCESS repertoire file appears here via TCRdb, limited to in-frame rearrangements. These files lack a portion of the clones; in checked studies, under half of the deficit traces to unresolved V genes, and the cause of the others is not known. From that table come the V and J calls and clone size; the DNA was used to work out D and trimming. The sample data list some 2,500,000 clones, and under 95% of these were observed just once. 0.36% of the sample is taken by the ten largest.

Its CDR3 holds 16 amino acids, cysteine through phenylalanine. Left in the record is the CDR3 DNA by itself, 48 bases read in frame from the first base. The trim is 4 bases for V and 7 bases for J, with a gap of 22 bases between the germline ends. Reading the germline V gene (reference sequence) gives CDR1 MNHEY and CDR2 SMNVEV. Broad study findings and their caveats: Only blood was sampled, and tissue TCR repertoires likely differ from those in blood. Sharing across a few donors was observed for around 5% of naive CD4, less than 4% of naive CD8, 2% to 2.5% of memory CD4, and approximately 0.41% of memory CD8 clonotypes. Rarefaction of sorted-subset datasets indicated incomplete sequencing despite the large sequencing depth. Based on pairwise subsampling, the degree of clonotype sharing among donors was expected to be affected by sequencing depth. Because the study included a small number of donors, the genetic and exposure-history diversity represented was limited. Estimated clonotype richness was generally larger for naive than for memory subsets. Higher generation probabilities were observed for clonotypes shared by all four sorted-subset donors than for non-shared clonotypes.

The sequence joins TRBV27 to TRBJ2-5; TRBD1 is a possible D gene, resting on 6 matching bases. Sequencing was performed on naive CD4+ T cells from PBMCs. The sample's cell subset or site label, in plain terms: CD45RA+ positively selected. The receptor's source is a man aged 18-30 years in good health. Some clones in this sample may be carry-over from other donors' samples. The DNA sequence is TGTGCCAGCAGTTCGATGCAGGTGCAGGGGATGGGGACCCAGTACTTC. Translated, this gives CASSSMQVQGMGTQYF.